The 7 T cell receptor beta chains in this list originate from one sample, sequenced in a study of regulatory T cells in long-lasting Graves disease (dated by TCRdb to the early 2020s). The library relied on multiplex PCR. The instrument given in TCRdb is Illumina HiSeq 4000. iRepertoire HTBI primers and Arm-PCR amplification of CDR3 regions were used to construct TCR beta libraries. TCRdb reprocessing: public reads trimmed at Q25 with fastp, clones called with MiXCR, in-frame beta chains kept. Each CDR3 protein gets just one entry, which takes the most common genes and DNA from the rows behind it. The sample table contains 350,000 to 500,000 distinct CDR3 sequences; only one count was recorded for roughly 15% of them. The top ten hold about 11% of the sample. Reading the label with the study, this specimen's time point is: newly diagnosed GD, antithyroid drugs for less than 3 months. For both TCR sequencing and RNA sequencing, RNA was extracted from PBMCs in TRIzol.

These data were likewise used in another study, on T cells in Graves' hyperthyroidism and ophthalmopathy.

Sample: peripheral blood mononuclear cells (PBMCs), taken at new diagnosis, from a patient treated with antithyroid drugs. All receptors derive from a woman in her 30s with Graves disease. Donor details come from another sample of the same person, matched by shared clones.

This clonotype was seen a few times. The J gene is TRBJ2-1, the V gene TRBV4-2; D may match TRBD1 or TRBD2 (5 bases each). With 0 bases removed from V and 6 bases from J, the gap between germline ends came to 12 bases. CDR1 is LGHNA, CDR2 YNFKEQ, per germline. The CDR3 has 15 amino acids. CDR3 loop: CASSQDRNGANEQFF. CDR3 nucleotide sequence: TGTGCCAGCAGCCAAGATCGAAACGGGGCCAATGAGCAGTTCTTC.

This clonotype was observed many times. The CDR3 DNA reads as TGCAGTGCTCCTACCCCCTCGGACAACCCCTACGAGCAGTACTTC. It codes for CSAPTPSDNPYEQYF. This sequence joins TRBV20-1 and TRBJ2-7; TRBD1 might be the D (5 bases). Germline assignment: CDR1 DFQATT and CDR2 SNEGSKA (reference sequence). V was shortened by 5 bases and J by 2 bases, with 19 bases between the two germline ends. This CDR3 region has 15 residues.

This clonotype has just a few counts. This chain links TRBV19 with TRBJ1-1; D remains unclear. There are 11 residues in the CDR3. V lost 10 bases and J lost 6, with 12 bases in between. In germline, CDR1 is LNHDA, CDR2 SQIVND (reference sequence). The CDR3 protein is CATTNSAEAFF. CDR3 in DNA: TGTGCCACGACAAACTCAGCTGAAGCTTTCTTT.

This clonotype came up many times. The chain links TRBV11-2 to TRBJ2-1; D gene unclear. The CDR3 consists of 13 residues. The V and J ends lost 4 bases and 10 bases respectively, with 14 bases between them. The germline V gene encodes CDR1 SGHAT and CDR2 FQNNGV. The CDR3 DNA is TGTGCCAGCAGCTCCGGACCGCGGCGGGAGCAGTTCTTC. Its translation is CASSSGPRREQFF.

The gene calls are TRBV12-3 or TRBV12-4 and TRBJ1-5; D gene ambiguous. There are 14 residues in the CDR3. The V and J ends lost 6 bases and 7 bases respectively, with 16 bases between them. CDR3: CASSSPEGGQPQHF. The CDR3 coding sequence is TGTGCCAGCAGCTCCCCCGAGGGCGGGCAGCCCCAGCATTTT.

This clonotype was recorded many times. The chain has TRBV27 and TRBJ1-1, with 7 bases identical to TRBD1. Germline values: CDR1 MNHEY, CDR2 SMNVEV (reference sequence). The V and J ends lost 10 bases and 4 bases, in that order; junction bases with no gene match: 9. The CDR3 totals 13 residues. CDR3 sequence (DNA): TGTGCCACCCAAAGGGACAGATCCACTGAAGCTTTCTTT. Its protein product is CATQRDRSTEAFF.

In this sample, this clonotype turned up a few times. The rearrangement joins TRBV29-1 to TRBJ2-7, with a possible D match to TRBD1 (6 bases). Deletions cut 0 bases from V and 7 bases from J, with 13 bases between. Germline loops: CDR1 SQVTM, CDR2 ANQGSEA. CDR3 length equals 13 residues. For the CDR3, the DNA is TGCAGCGTTGAAGATCAGTTGACAGGAGAGCAGTACTTC. Translation gives CSVEDQLTGEQYF.